The following is a T cell receptor beta chain sequence with its context. The sample is drawn from a study of blood T cell repertoires in COVID-19. Overall study: Acute and convalescent COVID-19 specimens originated in the United States, Italy and Spain.

Germline CDR1 LGHDT, CDR2 YNNKEL (reference sequence). V was pared by 2 bases and J by 6 bases, with 24 bases of the junction left unmatched. The CDR3 runs to 22 residues. In the source study's methods: Amplification with reference gene primers provided the estimates of nucleated cell counts. Profiled with immunoSEQ multiplex PCR; TCRdb holds only in-frame clones, not every one. From that table come the V and J calls and clone size; the DNA was used to work out D and trimming. The sample includes some 300,000 clones, 89% seen only once; the top ten take 1.5% to 2%. A Seattle source enrolled patients during active infection and followed them longitudinally.

The chain is built from TRBV3-1 (or the pseudogene TRBV3-2) and TRBJ2-2; 10 bases agree with TRBD2. Sequenced sample: peripheral blood. The TCR was taken from a woman aged 25 to 39 with COVID-19, enrolled during active disease. CDR3 nucleotides: TGTGCCAGCAGCCAAATCAGAAGCGGGGGGGTTGGTGCCCATGTTAGCCCCGGGGAGCTGTTTTTT. Encoded protein: CASSQIRSGGVGAHVSPGELFF.